Presented here are 17 T cell receptor beta chains from one specimen sequenced in a study of early T cells in non-severe SARS-CoV-2 infection. TCRdb re-called the 5' RACE reads through MiXCR, storing one row per CDR3 protein. This table has fewer than 30,000 distinct CDR3 sequences, 5.3% appearing once. Sequenced material: whole blood. The receptors were sampled from an adult who was a healthcare worker with PCR-confirmed SARS-CoV-2 infection or an uninfected control (not recorded which).

This clonotype was counted a single time. Possible read error: a much larger clone is one base away. This chain links TRBV12-3 or TRBV12-4 with TRBJ1-2; 11 positions agree with TRBD1. The CDR3 is made up of 14 amino acids. V was pared by 6 bases and J by 9 bases, with 9 bases of the junction left unmatched. CDR3 amino acids: CASSLGQGVACYTF. CDR3 sequence (DNA): TGTGCCAGCAGCCTGGGACAGGGGGTGGCTTGCTACACCTTC.

This clonotype was seen at least ten times. The CDR3 nucleotides are TGTGCCAGCAGTTACTCAGGGACAAAGCAGTACTTC. This translates into CASSYSGTKQYF. The chain links TRBV6-5 to TRBJ2-7; a possible D gene is TRBD1 (6 bases). The CDR3 extends over 12 amino acids. Germline V gene data show CDR1 as MNHEY and CDR2 as SVGAGI. V was shortened by 0 bases and J by 8 bases, with 8 bases between the two germline ends.

This clonotype has only a few counts. The chain carries TRBV29-1 and TRBJ1-2; the match to TRBD1 covers 8 bases. CDR3 size: 12 residues. V lost 2 bases to trimming and J lost 8 bases; unmatched junction nucleotides: 4. Germline V gene lookup returns CDR1 SQVTM and CDR2 ANQGSEA. CDR3 sequence: CSVETGGRGYTF. In DNA form, the CDR3 reads TGCAGCGTTGAAACAGGGGGACGAGGCTACACCTTC.

This clonotype was observed at least ten times. CDR3 in DNA: TGTGCCAGCAGTTACTCGAGAGCGAACACTGAAGCTTTCTTT. Its protein is CASSYSRANTEAFF. The V and J genes are TRBV6-2 or TRBV6-3 and TRBJ1-1; D unresolved. The CDR3 covers 14 residues. Germline CDR1 reads MNHEY; CDR2 reads SVGEGT. Trimming removed 0 bases at V and 1 base at J, with 6 bases between.

This clonotype was picked up many times. The rearrangement links TRBV6-2 or TRBV6-3 to TRBJ2-2; D is ambiguous. This CDR3 is built from 12 residues. The V end lost 7 bases, the J end lost 6 bases, and 9 bases lay between the germline ends. The germline gives CDR1 MNHEY, CDR2 SVGEGT. CDR3 bases: TGTGCCAGCACCACGGCCCCCGGGGAGCTGTTTTTT. Amino acid sequence: CASTTAPGELFF.

The table lists this clonotype with many counts. The rearrangement joins TRBV4-2 to TRBJ2-1; D might be TRBD2 (6 bases). Germline values: CDR1 LGHNA, CDR2 YNFKEQ. V shed 0 bases and J shed 6 bases, with 15 bases lying between them. The CDR3 contains 16 residues. The CDR3 DNA follows: TGTGCCAGCAGCCAAGACACGGGAGAGGGAGGCAATGAGCAGTTCTTC. The encoded protein is CASSQDTGEGGNEQFF.

This clonotype was detected ten times or more. The chain couples TRBV7-2 to TRBJ2-3; 7 positions match TRBD2. Unmatched junction bases numbered 15, after V lost 5 bases and J lost 7 bases. Germline V gene data show CDR1 as SGHTA and CDR2 as FQGNSA. The CDR3 spans 16 residues. This CDR3 reads CASSPPAGVVSNTQYF. The CDR3 DNA reads TGTGCCAGCAGCCCTCCCGCGGGAGTAGTGTCGAATACGCAGTATTTT.

This clonotype was recorded many times. The chain has TRBV20-1 and TRBJ2-1, with D hard to call. Germline lookup yields CDR1 DFQATT and CDR2 SNEGSKA (reference sequence). CDR3 length: 12 amino acids. V lost 2 bases to trimming and J lost 6 bases, with 8 bases between them. The CDR3 region is CSARTTVNEQFF. The CDR3 DNA is TGCAGTGCTAGAACGACCGTCAATGAGCAGTTCTTC.

DNA for the CDR3: TGCGCCAGCAGCTTGGCCGCGGCGGGTAATTCACCCCTCCACTTT. Protein sequence: CASSLAAAGNSPLHF. The chain combines TRBV5-1 with TRBJ1-6; D is undetermined. CDR1 is SGHRS, CDR2 YFSETQ, per germline. The V end lost 0 bases, the J end lost 6 bases, and 10 bases lay between the germline ends. The CDR3 loop spans 15 amino acids.

This clonotype has a count of ten or more. The CDR3 sequence is CASSYSILGDPYTEAFF. The CDR3 nucleotides are TGTGCCAGCAGTTACTCGATACTAGGGGACCCTTACACTGAAGCTTTCTTT. The gene calls are TRBV6-2 or TRBV6-3 and TRBJ1-1, with D possibly matching TRBD1 (5 bases). The CDR3 consists of 17 residues. The germline V gene encodes CDR1 MNHEY and CDR2 SVGEGT. The germline V and J ends were trimmed by 0 bases and 3 bases, with 17 bases remaining between them.

This clonotype came up many times. The rearrangement joins TRBV28 to TRBJ1-2; D uncertain. This CDR3 is built from 13 residues. Germline values: CDR1 MDHEN, CDR2 SYDVKM. The V and J ends lost 4 bases and 2 bases respectively, with 8 bases between them. CDR3 coding DNA: TGTGCCAGCAGTTCAACCCAGAACTATGGCTACACCTTC. Translation: CASSSTQNYGYTF.

This clonotype has at least ten counts. This sequence joins TRBV6-6 and TRBJ2-7; D ambiguous. This CDR3 has 13 amino acids. Germline CDR1 MNHNY, CDR2 SVGAGI (reference sequence). Trimming shortened V by 7 bases and J by 1 base, and 11 bases separated the two germline ends. CDR3 amino acids: CASTPWGSYEQYF. DNA for the CDR3: TGTGCCAGCACCCCCTGGGGATCCTACGAGCAGTACTTC.

The table lists this clonotype with a few counts. A read error may produce the germline difference seen at one junction end. In DNA form, the CDR3 reads TGTGCCACTAGTAGGACGCGTGACGAGCAGTACTTC. Its protein is CATSRTRDEQYF. The chain joins TRBV19 to TRBJ2-7; D is ambiguous. Per the germline V gene, CDR1 is LNHDA and CDR2 is SQIVND (reference sequence). The CDR3 is made up of 12 amino acids.

There are many counts of this clonotype. The chain employs TRBV6-6 and TRBJ2-3, with D maybe TRBD1 (6 bases). The CDR3 sequence is 13 residues long. Trimming shortened V by 5 bases and J by 6 bases, and 12 bases separated the two germline ends. CDR1 is MNHNY and CDR2 is SVGAGI in the germline V gene (reference sequence). CDR3 in amino acids: CASSTQGLDTQYF. DNA of the CDR3: TGTGCCAGCAGTACTCAGGGGTTGGATACGCAGTATTTT.

This clonotype occurred many times. This chain uses TRBV3-1 with TRBJ2-7; TRBD2 is a possible D gene (5 bases). Germline V gene lookup returns CDR1 LGHDT and CDR2 YNNKEL (reference sequence). The CDR3 spans 13 residues. Trimming took 0 bases from V and 3 from J, leaving 6 bases between them. CDR3 protein: CASSQDRGYEQYF. The CDR3, as DNA: TGTGCCAGCAGCCAAGATCGGGGCTACGAGCAGTACTTC.

This clonotype was seen ten or more times. V and J are TRBV12-3 or TRBV12-4 and TRBJ1-2; D perhaps matches TRBD1 (5 bases). V lost 6 bases and J 3 bases, leaving 11 bases between the germline ends. This CDR3 is 13 amino acids long. CDR3 nucleotide sequence: TGTGCCAGCAGCTTGGGACGGCACTATGGCTACACCTTC. As protein: CASSLGRHYGYTF.

Relative to its sample, this clonotype is medium-sized. The chain couples TRBV11-2 to TRBJ2-1; D gene unclear. Germline V CDR1 and CDR2: SGHAT, FQNNGV. V lost 0 bases and J lost 9, with 9 bases in between. The length of the CDR3 is 13 residues. CDR3 DNA: TGTGCCAGCAGCTTAGATAGGACGGGTGAGCAGTTCTTC. It specifies CASSLDRTGEQFF.